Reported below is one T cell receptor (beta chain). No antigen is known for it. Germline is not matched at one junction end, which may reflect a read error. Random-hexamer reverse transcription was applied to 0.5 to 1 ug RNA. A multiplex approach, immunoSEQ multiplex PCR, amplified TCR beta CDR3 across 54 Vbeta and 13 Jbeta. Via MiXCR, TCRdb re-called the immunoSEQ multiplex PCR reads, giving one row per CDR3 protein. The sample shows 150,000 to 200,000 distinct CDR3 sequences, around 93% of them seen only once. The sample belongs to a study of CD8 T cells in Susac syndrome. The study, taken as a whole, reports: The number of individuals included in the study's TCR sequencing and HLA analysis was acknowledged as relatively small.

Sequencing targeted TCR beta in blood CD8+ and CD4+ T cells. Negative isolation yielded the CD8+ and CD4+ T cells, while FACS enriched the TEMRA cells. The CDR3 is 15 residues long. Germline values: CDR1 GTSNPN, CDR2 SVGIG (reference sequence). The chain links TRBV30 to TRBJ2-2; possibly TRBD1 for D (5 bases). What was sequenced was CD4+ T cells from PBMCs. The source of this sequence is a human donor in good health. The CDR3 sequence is CARSVQGVNTGELFF. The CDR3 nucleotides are TGTGCCCGGAGTGTACAAGGGGTGAACACCGGGGAGCTGTTTTTT.